A single sample is the source of the 22 T cell receptor beta chains below, sequenced in a study of blood T cell repertoires in COVID-19. The data were produced by immunoSEQ multiplex PCR, yet TCRdb's version contains in-frame clones alone and is incomplete. The repertoire has 250,000 or so clones, around 84% of them found once; the top ten carry around 4.2%. Sequenced input: peripheral blood. These receptors originate from a man in his 60s with acute or convalescent COVID-19.

The chain employs TRBV4-1 and TRBJ2-5; 12 bases align to TRBD2. The CDR3 length is 17 residues. Per the germline V gene, CDR1 is MGHRA and CDR2 is YSYEKL. V lost 4 bases to trimming and J lost 5 bases; unmatched junction nucleotides: 11. The DNA for the CDR3 is TGCGCCAGCAGCCCAGAGGCTAGCGGGGGGGCTGGGGAGACCCAGTACTTC. Translated, it gives CASSPEASGGAGETQYF.

This chain links TRBV6-5 with TRBJ2-4; weak D call: TRBD2 (6 bases). CDR1 and CDR2 (germline): MNHEY, SVGAGI. The V end lost 6 bases, the J end lost 6 bases, and 15 bases lay between the germline ends. CDR3 length equals 14 residues. CDR3 coding DNA: TGTGCCAGCAGCAGACCGGGAGTAGGAAACATTCAGTACTTC. Translation gives CASSRPGVGNIQYF.

Only one count was recorded for this clone. The chain employs TRBV11-2 and TRBJ2-5; the D is unclear. The CDR3 runs 11 residues. Germline CDR1 and CDR2: SGHAT and FQNNGV. Trimming shortened V by 8 bases and J by 7 bases, and 11 bases separated the two germline ends. The CDR3 DNA follows: TGTGCCAGCCGCTCATCAGGGACCCAGTACTTC. Residues: CASRSSGTQYF.

A single count supports this clone. V gene TRBV5-1 combines with J gene TRBJ2-3; 8 bases match TRBD2. The CDR3 has 16 residues. Trimming removed 1 base from V and 3 bases from J; junction bases left unmatched: 7. The V gene's germline CDR1 is SGHRS and CDR2 YFSETQ. The CDR3 spells CASSLRTSGNTDTQYF. As DNA, the CDR3 is TGCGCCAGCAGCTTGAGAACTAGCGGTAATACAGATACGCAGTATTTT. The variable domain in full, completed from reference TRBV5-1 and TRBJ2-3, reads KAGVTQTPRYLIKTRGQQVTLSCSPISGHRSVSWYQQTPGQGLQFLFEYFSETQRNKGNFPGRFSGRQFSNSRSEMNVSTLELGDSALYLCASSLRTSGNTDTQYFGPGTRLTVL.

This chain uses TRBV20-1 with TRBJ2-1; TRBD2 matches 7 bases. From germline, CDR1 is DFQATT and CDR2 SNEGSKA (reference sequence). V shed 3 bases and J 5 bases; nucleotides not matched to a gene: 4. The CDR3 length is 13 residues. The CDR3 region is CSASSLADNEQFF. The CDR3 DNA follows: TGCAGTGCTAGTAGTCTAGCGGACAATGAGCAGTTCTTC.

V usage is TRBV7-3 and J usage is TRBJ2-3; a possible D gene is TRBD2 (6 bases). Trimming removed 3 bases at V and 3 bases at J, with 10 bases between. CDR3 length: 14 residues. Germline CDR1 is SGHTA and CDR2 is FQGTGA. CDR3 loop: CASSLEGWTDTQYF. The CDR3 nucleotides are TGTGCCAGCAGCTTGGAGGGCTGGACAGATACGCAGTATTTT.

This chain connects TRBV9 to TRBJ2-3; 7 positions agree with TRBD2. V trimming: 1 base; J trimming: 6 bases; junction bases outside the gene matches: 2. Per germline, CDR1 SGDLS and CDR2 YYNGEE. The CDR3 covers 13 residues. CDR3 DNA sequence: TGTGCCAGCAGCGTATGGGGGGGTGATACGCAGTATTTT. Protein product: CASSVWGGDTQYF.

The chain recombines TRBV27 with TRBJ2-7; the match to TRBD2 covers 11 bases. This CDR3 region has 15 residues. V trimming: 3 bases; J trimming: 2 bases; junction bases outside the gene matches: 3. The germline V gene encodes CDR1 MNHEY and CDR2 SMNVEV (reference sequence). The CDR3 reads CASSFKTSGTYEQYF. In DNA form, the CDR3 reads TGTGCCAGCAGTTTTAAGACTAGCGGGACCTACGAGCAGTACTTC.

The J gene is TRBJ2-5, the V gene TRBV7-8; TRBD2 matches at 15 bases. The CDR3 sequence is 18 residues long. The V and J ends lost 5 bases and 1 base, in that order; junction bases with no gene match: 8. The germline CDR1 and CDR2 sequences are SGHVS and FQNEAQ. The chain's CDR3 is CASSRGLAGGAFQETQYF. In nucleotides, the CDR3 is TGTGCCAGCAGCCGAGGACTAGCGGGAGGGGCCTTCCAAGAGACCCAGTACTTC.

This chain connects TRBV6-5 to TRBJ2-5, with TRBD2 identical over 12 bases. The germline V gene encodes CDR1 MNHEY and CDR2 SVGAGI. The CDR3 has 15 amino acids. V shed 7 bases and J 2 bases; nucleotides not matched to a gene: 5. This chain's CDR3 is CASTPGLAGQETQYF. CDR3 DNA sequence: TGTGCCAGCACCCCCGGACTAGCGGGACAAGAGACCCAGTACTTC.

Written as DNA, the CDR3 is TGTGCCAGCAGTGCTATGGACGGAGGCTATGGCTACACCTTC. This gives the protein CASSAMDGGYGYTF. This chain links TRBV28 with TRBJ1-2; D ambiguous. The CDR3 length is 14 residues. V was pared by 5 bases and J by 4 bases, with 14 bases between. CDR1 MDHEN and CDR2 SYDVKM come from the germline V gene.

This CDR3 is CASSLSKDYQPQHF. The CDR3, as DNA: TGTGCCAGCAGTTTATCGAAGGACTATCAGCCCCAGCATTTT. The chain recombines TRBV27 with TRBJ1-5; D unclear. Trimming stripped 0 bases from V and 5 bases from J, with 8 bases between. Germline V lookup: CDR1 MNHEY, CDR2 SMNVEV (reference sequence). The CDR3 runs 14 residues.

The CDR3 is CASSRVPGQGSGNTEAFF. The CDR3 nucleotides read TGTGCCAGCAGCAGAGTCCCGGGACAGGGATCAGGGAACACTGAAGCTTTCTTT. The V and J genes are TRBV5-5 and TRBJ1-1; 9 bases are a match to TRBD1. The CDR3 totals 18 residues. Germline V gene lookup returns CDR1 SGHKS and CDR2 YYEKEE (reference sequence). J gave up 1 base and V 4 bases, and 14 bases lay outside the gene matches.

The CDR3 DNA reads as TGTGCCAGTAGTACCACGGGGACAGGGGGTTCACCCCTCCACTTT. Its protein product is CASSTTGTGGSPLHF. This sequence joins TRBV19 and TRBJ1-6; 11 nucleotides match TRBD1. The CDR3 consists of 15 residues. J lost 9 bases, V lost 4 bases, and 5 bases had no gene match. Germline CDR1 is LNHDA and CDR2 is SQIVND (reference sequence).

The chain is built from TRBV6-2 or TRBV6-3 and TRBJ2-7; the match to TRBD2 covers 8 bases. Unmatched junction bases numbered 9, after V lost 6 bases and J lost 2 bases. Germline V lookup: CDR1 MNHEY, CDR2 SVGEGT. There are 15 residues in the CDR3. The CDR3, as DNA: TGTGCCAGCAGCCTTCTAACGGGAGGGCCCTACGAGCAGTACTTC. This translates into CASSLLTGGPYEQYF.

J is TRBJ1-4 and V is TRBV5-4, with D unresolved. This CDR3 contains 14 residues. The germline V gene encodes CDR1 SGHNT and CDR2 YYREEE (reference sequence). Deletions cut 0 bases from V and 8 bases from J, with 11 bases between. The CDR3 region has the DNA TGTGCCAGCAGCTTGGGGTGGGGAGGCGAAAAACTGTTTTTT. Protein: CASSLGWGGEKLFF.

The sample holds one count of this clone. The gene calls are TRBV27 and TRBJ1-1, with 7 positions matching TRBD1. The V gene end was trimmed by 1 base and the J gene end by 2 bases; junction bases not matched to a gene: 16. The germline CDR1 and CDR2 sequences are MNHEY and SMNVEV (reference sequence). The CDR3 is made up of 19 amino acids. CDR3 protein: CASSLFLPRDSRPNTEAFF. For the CDR3, the DNA is TGTGCCAGCAGTTTATTTTTGCCCCGGGACAGTAGACCCAACACTGAAGCTTTCTTT.

The rearrangement joins TRBV6-5 to TRBJ1-5; 11 nucleotides line up with TRBD1. Unmatched junction bases numbered 0, after V lost 4 bases and J lost 7 bases. The CDR3 consists of 13 residues. CDR1 MNHEY and CDR2 SVGAGI come from the germline V gene. CDR3 sequence (DNA): TGTGCCAGCAGTTGGGACAGGGGGCAGCCCCAGCATTTT. It encodes CASSWDRGQPQHF.

This clone appeared once. The chain joins TRBV6-2 or TRBV6-3 to TRBJ1-1, with TRBD1 matching over 9 bases. Germline lookup yields CDR1 MNHEY and CDR2 SVGEGT. The CDR3 runs 14 residues. With 2 bases clipped from V and 5 bases from J, the junction kept 3 bases outside the gene matches. The CDR3 DNA is TGTGCCAGCAGTTACGGGACAGGGTCGACTGAAGCTTTCTTT. Protein product: CASSYGTGSTEAFF.

This clone was detected only once. This chain connects TRBV27 to TRBJ2-1; 10 nucleotides line up with TRBD2. The junction had 7 bases not matched to a gene; V was cut back by 2 bases and J by 6 bases. CDR1 is MNHEY and CDR2 is SMNVEV in the germline V gene (reference sequence). The CDR3 has 16 residues. CDR3 amino acids: CASSLVLAGRGNEQFF. The CDR3 DNA reads as TGTGCCAGCAGTTTAGTACTAGCGGGACGTGGCAATGAGCAGTTCTTC.

V usage is TRBV5-8 and J usage is TRBJ2-3; 8 bases align to TRBD2. After removal of 5 bases from V and 2 bases from J, the junction contained 13 bases not matched to a gene. Germline CDR1 is SGHTS and CDR2 is YDEGEE. CDR3 length: 17 residues. The CDR3 loop reads CASSTSFGGELTDTQYF. In DNA, the CDR3 is TGTGCCAGCAGTACTTCCTTCGGGGGGGAGCTCACAGATACGCAGTATTTT.

This clone appeared a single time. The chain carries TRBV12-3 or TRBV12-4 and TRBJ1-5, with TRBD1 identical over 9 bases. The CDR3 consists of 13 residues. V lost 7 bases, J lost 6 bases, and 4 bases stayed unmatched. For the CDR3, the DNA is TGTGCCAGCACCATACAGGGGGCTCAGCCCCAGCATTTT. This codes for CASTIQGAQPQHF.